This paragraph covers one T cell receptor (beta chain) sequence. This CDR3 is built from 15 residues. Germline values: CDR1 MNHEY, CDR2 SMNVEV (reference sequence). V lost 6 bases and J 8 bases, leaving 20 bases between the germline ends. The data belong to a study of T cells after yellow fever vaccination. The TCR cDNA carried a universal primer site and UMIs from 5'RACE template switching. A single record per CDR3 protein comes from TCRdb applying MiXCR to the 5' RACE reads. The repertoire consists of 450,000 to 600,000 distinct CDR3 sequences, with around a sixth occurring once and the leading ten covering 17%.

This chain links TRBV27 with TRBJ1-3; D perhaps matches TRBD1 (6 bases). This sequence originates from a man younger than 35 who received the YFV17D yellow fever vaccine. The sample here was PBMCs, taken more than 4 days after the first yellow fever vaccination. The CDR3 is CASRQGQSLGYTIYF. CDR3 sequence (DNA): TGTGCCAGCAGACAGGGACAAAGCCTTGGGTACACCATATATTTT.